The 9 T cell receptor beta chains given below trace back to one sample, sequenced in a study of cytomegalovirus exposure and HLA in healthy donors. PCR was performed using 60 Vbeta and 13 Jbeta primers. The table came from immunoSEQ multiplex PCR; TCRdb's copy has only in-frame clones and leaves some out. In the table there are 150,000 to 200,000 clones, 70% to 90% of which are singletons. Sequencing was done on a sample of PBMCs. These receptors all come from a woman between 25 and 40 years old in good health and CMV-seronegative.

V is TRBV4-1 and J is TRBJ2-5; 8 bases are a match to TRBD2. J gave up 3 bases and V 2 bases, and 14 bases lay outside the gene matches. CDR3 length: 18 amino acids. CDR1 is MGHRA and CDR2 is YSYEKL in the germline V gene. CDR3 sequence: CASSQPPGGGISEETQYF. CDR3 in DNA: TGCGCCAGCAGCCAACCTCCCGGGGGGGGCATATCGGAAGAGACCCAGTACTTC.

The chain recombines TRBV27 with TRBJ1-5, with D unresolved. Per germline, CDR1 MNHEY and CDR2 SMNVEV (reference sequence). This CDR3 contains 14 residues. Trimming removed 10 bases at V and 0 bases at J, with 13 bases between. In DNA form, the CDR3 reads TGTGCCACTCACCCGGGATATAGCAATCAGCCCCAGCATTTT. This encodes CATHPGYSNQPQHF.

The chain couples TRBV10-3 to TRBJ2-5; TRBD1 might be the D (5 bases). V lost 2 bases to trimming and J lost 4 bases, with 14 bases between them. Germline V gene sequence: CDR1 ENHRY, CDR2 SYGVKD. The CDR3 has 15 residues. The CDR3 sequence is CAISELGQGRETQYF. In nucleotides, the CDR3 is TGTGCCATCAGTGAGCTCGGGCAGGGAAGAGAGACCCAGTACTTC.

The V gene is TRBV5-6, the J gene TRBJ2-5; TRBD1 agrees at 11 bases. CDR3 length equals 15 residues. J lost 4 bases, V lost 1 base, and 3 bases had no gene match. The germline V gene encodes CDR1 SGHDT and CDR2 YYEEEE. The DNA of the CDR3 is TGTGCCAGCAGCTTGTTGGGGACAGGGGGAGAGACCCAGTACTTC. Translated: CASSLLGTGGETQYF.

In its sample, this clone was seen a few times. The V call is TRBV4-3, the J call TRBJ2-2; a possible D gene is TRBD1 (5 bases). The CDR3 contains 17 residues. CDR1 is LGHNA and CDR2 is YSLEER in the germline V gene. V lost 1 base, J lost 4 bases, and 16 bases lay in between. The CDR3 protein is CASSQGPGNWSTGELFF. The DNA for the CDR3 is TGCGCCAGCAGCCAAGGCCCAGGGAACTGGAGCACCGGGGAGCTGTTTTTT.

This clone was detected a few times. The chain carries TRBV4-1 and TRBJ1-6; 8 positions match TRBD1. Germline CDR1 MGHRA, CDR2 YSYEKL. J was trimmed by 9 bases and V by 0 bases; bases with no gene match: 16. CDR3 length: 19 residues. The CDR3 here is CASSQDLSRSTGDTSPLHF. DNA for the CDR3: TGCGCCAGCAGCCAAGATTTATCCCGCTCGACAGGGGACACTTCACCCCTCCACTTT.

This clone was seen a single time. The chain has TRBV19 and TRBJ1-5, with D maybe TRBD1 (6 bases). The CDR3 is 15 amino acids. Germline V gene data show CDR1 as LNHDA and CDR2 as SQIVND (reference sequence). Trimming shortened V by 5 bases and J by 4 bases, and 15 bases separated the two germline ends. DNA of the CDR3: TGTGCCAGTAGTTACCGACGGGGGGCGAATCAGCCCCAGCATTTT. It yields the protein CASSYRRGANQPQHF.

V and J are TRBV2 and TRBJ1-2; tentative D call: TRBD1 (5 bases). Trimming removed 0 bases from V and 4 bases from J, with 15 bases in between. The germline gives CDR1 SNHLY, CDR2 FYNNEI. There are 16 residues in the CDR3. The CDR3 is CASSEAGTANLYGYTF. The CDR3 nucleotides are TGTGCCAGCAGTGAAGCCGGGACTGCAAACCTCTATGGCTACACCTTC.

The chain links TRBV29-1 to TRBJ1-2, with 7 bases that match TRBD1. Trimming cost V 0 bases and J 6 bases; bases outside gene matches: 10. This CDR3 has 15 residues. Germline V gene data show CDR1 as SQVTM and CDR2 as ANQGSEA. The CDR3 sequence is CSVEDRLTGSHGYTF. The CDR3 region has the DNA TGCAGCGTTGAAGATCGACTGACAGGGAGTCATGGCTACACCTTC.